The rows below give T cell receptor beta chains drawn from one sample of a study of shared clonotypes between healthy human individuals. This table comes from immunoSEQ multiplex PCR, and its TCRdb copy is limited to in-frame clones, with some not included. Altogether roughly 2.6 million clones are present, 85% to 95% being singletons, with the ten largest covering more than 0.12%. Sample: naive CD4+ T cells sorted from blood. The receptor set was obtained from a man aged 18 to 29 in good health. The CDR3 runs from the conserved cysteine through the conserved F or W.

cdr3_aa j_call v_call cdr3_length
CASSPGIGRPEQFF TRBJ2-1 TRBV18 14
CASSLDLAGGPRETQYF TRBJ2-5 TRBV7-6 17
CASSLALTGELFF TRBJ2-2 TRBV5-1 13
CASSYRDRGSYEQYF TRBJ2-7 TRBV6-5 15
CGVPGQETQYF TRBJ2-5 TRBV20-1 11
CASSLEDRAAGELFF TRBJ2-2 TRBV11-1 15
CASSQGGAGNTIYF TRBJ1-3 TRBV4-3 14
CASSPEKEAIPKNTEAFF TRBJ1-1 TRBV7-8 18
CATTPGSEYGYTF TRBJ1-2 TRBV10-3 13
CATQGSETQYF TRBJ2-5 TRBV7-9 11
CASSWTGNQPQHF TRBJ1-5 TRBV6-6 13
CASSLRGAGGTDTQYF TRBJ2-3 TRBV5-1 16
CASSRTGVEQYF TRBJ2-5 TRBV6-5 12
CASSIQGQARDGELFF TRBJ2-2 TRBV19 16
CASSVNGDTQYF TRBJ2-3 TRBV9 12
CASSLDYTKKTQYF TRBJ2-5 TRBV5-1 14
CASSLNVDQPQHF TRBJ1-5 TRBV5-1 13
CASSSTGVTDTQYF TRBJ2-3 TRBV5-1 14
CASSRTSDPSTDTQYF TRBJ2-3 TRBV19 16
CASSKGQDQETQYF TRBJ2-5 TRBV21-1 14
CASSSRLAGAQETQYF TRBJ2-5 TRBV5-4 16
CASSQPSYGYTF TRBJ1-2 TRBV6-5 12
CASSFDNSPLHF TRBJ1-6 TRBV5-1 12
CAWGRGTGTEAFF TRBJ1-1 TRBV30 13
CASSGTGTGIYGYTF TRBJ1-2 TRBV25-1 15
CASIRSWEASGGTDTQYF TRBJ2-3 TRBV9 18
CASSASGQNYGYTF TRBJ1-2 TRBV9 14
CASSLEGKGTDTQYF TRBJ2-3 TRBV11-2 15
CASRRTGETGNTIYF TRBJ1-3 TRBV6-1 15
CASSVDGTVNQPQHF TRBJ1-5 TRBV9 15
CASSLDRVSYEQYF TRBJ2-7 TRBV10-1 14
CASRLTGSNTEAFF TRBJ1-1 TRBV5-6 14
CAWSLQSTEAFF TRBJ1-1 TRBV30 12
CASSLAGGAAYEQYF TRBJ2-7 TRBV11-3 15
CASSPEAVAGDYGYTF TRBJ1-2 TRBV18 16
CASSLNDASGLAYEQYF TRBJ2-7 TRBV11-2 17
CASSSGPGYNSPLHF TRBJ1-6 TRBV5-1 15
CASSSGDRGNPDTQYF TRBJ2-3 TRBV5-4 16
CASSLQGPYEQYF . TRBV28 13
CSAAVSGANVLTF TRBJ2-6 TRBV29-1 13
CASSLYVEAFF TRBJ1-1 TRBV7-2 11
CASGQEGRSSYNSPLHF TRBJ1-6 TRBV12-5 17
CASSLASRAGGGEQFF TRBJ2-1 TRBV5-4 16
CASRPLATSTDTQYF TRBJ2-3 TRBV5-1 15
CSVEVSGSSTDTQYF TRBJ2-3 TRBV29-1 15
CASSPTGISYNEQFF TRBJ2-1 TRBV7-3 15
CASSPPGTGGNYGYTF TRBJ1-2 TRBV18 16
CASSILNDEQFF TRBJ2-1 TRBV21-1 12